This T cell receptor beta chain stems from a study of HIV-infected patients and healthy controls. Findings and caveats of the study: In HIV-infected patients, the apparent post-therapy Gini index recovery did not replicate in size-matched data.

Reverse transcription used approximately 500 ng RNA and constant-region primers for alpha and beta. Each of the alpha and beta chains got its own library through chain-specific third strand synthesis with indices. TCRdb reanalysed the 5' RACE reads using MiXCR and keeps one entry per CDR3 protein. This table holds 15,000 to 20,000 distinct CDR3 sequences, approximately 7.7% found once. Antiretroviral therapy had run roughly three months, about 14 weeks, before follow-up blood collection. Whole blood was used without fractionation, so all unsorted peripheral T cells were included. This clonotype was picked up many times. Its antigen remains unknown. V was pared by 2 bases and J by 1 base, with 7 bases of the junction left unmatched. This CDR3 has 16 amino acids. Germline loops: CDR1 MDHEN, CDR2 SYDVKM.

This rearrangement joins TRBV28 to TRBJ2-7, with TRBD1 matching over 8 bases. The specimen comprised blood, sampled during antiretroviral therapy. The source is an adult with HIV infection. Written as DNA, the CDR3 is TGTGCCAGCAGTTTACCAGACAGGGGAGTTTCCTACGAGCAGTACTTC. Its translation: CASSLPDRGVSYEQYF.